These T cell receptor beta chains were read from a single sample in a study of T cell responses to AZD1222 COVID-19 vaccine. TCRdb's copy holds only in-frame clones and misses some; the assay was immunoSEQ multiplex PCR. The profile shows more than 35,000 clones, more than 80% of them singletons. The sequenced sample was peripheral blood, obtained on day 0 of AZD1222 vaccination. These receptors were taken from an adult in good health. CDR3s include the opening cysteine and the closing phenylalanine or tryptophan. D genes are given only for firm matches. Rows give clone size only sometimes, using once, few, many, or a class for an expanded clone.

DNA	CDR3	V	size	J	D
TGTGCCAGCAGCTGGTCGTTGTGGGGTGAGCAGTTCTTC	CASSWSLWGEQFF	TRBV7-9	.	TRBJ2-1	.
TGTGCCAGCAGCCCTCACCCTAGGACAGGGAGGGCAGATACGCAGTATTTT	CASSPHPRTGRADTQYF	TRBV7-8	.	TRBJ2-3	.
TGCGCCAGCAGCGTAGTCGGCAGGGGAACAGGAGAGACCCAGTACTTC	CASSVVGRGTGETQYF	TRBV5-1	.	TRBJ2-5	.
TGTGCCAGCAGCCAAGTTGGGGGGACTGGGGCCAACGTCCTGACTTTC	CASSQVGGTGANVLTF	TRBV14	.	TRBJ2-6	.
TGTGCCTGGGGTTCAACACTACAGGGGGAGTACTTC	CAWGSTLQGEYF	TRBV30	.	TRBJ2-7	TRBD1
TGTGCCAGCAGTGAAGCGCTCGGGGGTTCCACGGGCAATGAGCAGTTCTTC	CASSEALGGSTGNEQFF	TRBV2	.	TRBJ2-1	.
TGTGCCAGTAGTACACACCGATGGAAGCGGGGGAGTGATGAGCAGTTCTTC	CASSTHRWKRGSDEQFF	TRBV19	few	TRBJ2-1	TRBD2
TGTGCCTGCCAGGTGGTGAGCAATCAGCCCCAGCATTTT	CACQVVSNQPQHF	TRBV28	.	TRBJ1-5	.
TGCGCCAGCAGGGCATCAGGGCGGGGGTCGGTCACTGAAGCTTTCTTT	CASRASGRGSVTEAFF	TRBV10-2	.	TRBJ1-1	.
TGTGCCAGCAGCTTATATGGGATTAGGGGGCTTAAAGCGAACACCGGGGAGCTGTTTTTT	CASSLYGIRGLKANTGELFF	TRBV11-3	.	TRBJ2-2	TRBD1
TGTGCCAGCAGCTGGACAGGGGGGACGGAGCAGTACTTC	CASSWTGGTEQYF	TRBV11-3	once	TRBJ2-7	TRBD1
TGTGCCAGCTCACGAGTATCCGGGACAGGGGCTGGCGGGGAGCTGTTTTTT	CASSRVSGTGAGGELFF	TRBV18	.	TRBJ2-2	TRBD1